The next 20 T cell receptor beta chains were all read from a single sample in a study of blood T cell repertoires in COVID-19. Only in-frame clones appear in the TCRdb table, and some are missing; sequencing was by immunoSEQ multiplex PCR. Here the sample spans 14,000 to 15,000 clones, around 92% being singletons. Sequenced: peripheral blood. These TCRs come from a human donor in a cohort sampled during active COVID-19.

The V and J genes are TRBV2 and TRBJ2-1, with no clear D. V lost 3 bases and J 10 bases, leaving 10 bases between the germline ends. There are 12 residues in the CDR3. Per germline, CDR1 SNHLY and CDR2 FYNNEI. CDR3 nucleotides: TGTGCCAGCAGTGAGGCGGTCGGCGAGCAGTTCTTC. It encodes CASSEAVGEQFF.

The chain employs TRBV5-3 and TRBJ1-5; 9 bases agree with TRBD1. TRBV5-3 is an open reading frame, and its role is uncertain. This CDR3 has 15 amino acids. V was pared by 3 bases and J by 6 bases, with 7 bases of the junction left unmatched. The CDR3 here is CARSSPGQGFQPQHF. The DNA of the CDR3 is TGTGCCAGAAGCTCCCCGGGACAGGGCTTTCAGCCCCAGCATTTT.

The sample holds a few counts of this clone. The V call is TRBV7-8, the J call TRBJ2-7; the match to TRBD1 covers 7 bases. The CDR3 totals 14 residues. The germline gives CDR1 SGHVS, CDR2 FQNEAQ. V lost 5 bases to trimming and J lost 2 bases; unmatched junction nucleotides: 6. This chain's CDR3 is CASSPDRVAYEQYF. CDR3 DNA: TGTGCCAGCAGCCCAGACAGGGTAGCCTACGAGCAGTACTTC. The variable domain in full, completed from reference TRBV7-8 and TRBJ2-7, reads GAGVSQSPRYKVAKRGQDVALRCDPISGHVSLFWYQQALGQGPEFLTYFQNEAQLDKSGLPSDRFFAERPEGSVSTLKIQRTQQEDSAVYLCASSPDRVAYEQYFGPGTRLTVT.

The rearrangement uses TRBV4-1 and TRBJ1-2, with 7 bases that match TRBD1. The CDR3 sequence is 16 residues long. J was trimmed by 2 bases and V by 4 bases; bases with no gene match: 10. Looked up from germline, CDR1 is MGHRA and CDR2 is YSYEKL. CDR3 in amino acids: CASSLAGGQENYGYTF. In DNA form, the CDR3 reads TGCGCCAGCAGCCTAGCTGGAGGACAGGAGAACTATGGCTACACCTTC.

The chain recombines TRBV10-3 with TRBJ2-1; D might be TRBD2 (6 bases). The CDR3 has 12 amino acids. Deletions cut 4 bases from V and 6 bases from J, with 7 bases between. CDR1 ENHRY and CDR2 SYGVKD come from the germline V gene. CDR3 residues: CAISAGGNEQFF. DNA for the CDR3: TGTGCCATCAGTGCCGGGGGCAATGAGCAGTTCTTC.

This clone has just one count. The chain recombines TRBV2 with TRBJ2-7; TRBD1 matches 7 bases. Germline V gene sequence: CDR1 SNHLY, CDR2 FYNNEI. V trimming: 5 bases; J trimming: 7 bases; junction bases outside the gene matches: 5. The CDR3 contains 12 residues. CDR3: CASSQGVGEQYF. Written as DNA, the CDR3 is TGTGCCAGCAGTCAGGGGGTCGGAGAGCAGTACTTC.

The chain carries TRBV6-5 and TRBJ1-2; 10 positions match TRBD1. With 5 bases clipped from V and 3 bases from J, the junction kept 6 bases outside the gene matches. Germline V gene sequence: CDR1 MNHEY, CDR2 SVGAGI. This CDR3 has 15 residues. The chain's CDR3 is CASSTLTGGHYGYTF. In nucleotides, the CDR3 is TGTGCCAGCAGTACCTTGACAGGGGGCCACTATGGCTACACCTTC.

This clone has only one observation. V and J are TRBV3-1 (or the pseudogene TRBV3-2) and TRBJ2-1; weak D call: TRBD2 (5 bases). Per the germline V gene, CDR1 is LGHDT and CDR2 is YNNKEL (reference sequence). V gave up 2 bases and J gave up 1 base, with 12 bases separating them. There are 16 residues in the CDR3. DNA of the CDR3: TGTGCCAGCAGCCAAATCACGACTACGTCCTACAATGAGCAGTTCTTC. It is translated as CASSQITTTSYNEQFF.

For the CDR3, the DNA is TGTGCCTGGAGTACAGGGTCGAGTCAGCCCCAGCATTTT. Amino acid sequence: CAWSTGSSQPQHF. The chain carries TRBV30 and TRBJ1-5; maybe TRBD1 (6 bases). Trimming stripped 2 bases from V and 6 bases from J, with 11 bases between. The CDR3 runs to 13 residues. From germline, CDR1 is GTSNPN and CDR2 SVGIG (reference sequence).

Only a few counts were recorded for this clone. The gene calls are TRBV2 and TRBJ1-1; a weak D match, TRBD1 (5 bases). The V and J ends lost 2 bases and 4 bases respectively, with 14 bases between them. This CDR3 has 15 residues. The V gene's germline CDR1 is SNHLY and CDR2 FYNNEI. The CDR3 is CASSEFLGGATEAFF. The CDR3 DNA reads as TGTGCCAGCAGTGAATTCTTGGGGGGTGCCACTGAAGCTTTCTTT.

The V and J genes are TRBV12-5 and TRBJ2-5; D ambiguous. CDR3 length equals 13 residues. V was shortened by 0 bases and J by 5 bases, with 7 bases between the two germline ends. Germline CDR1 LGHNT, CDR2 FRNRAP. In DNA, the CDR3 is TGTGCTAGTGGTTTGGTACTGTCGGAGACCCAGTACTTC. It specifies CASGLVLSETQYF.

The gene calls are TRBV11-2 and TRBJ2-7; D is unclear. CDR1 and CDR2 (germline): SGHAT, FQNNGV. V shed 2 bases and J shed 5 bases, with 10 bases lying between them. This CDR3 has 13 amino acids. Here the CDR3 DNA reads TGTGCCAGCAGCTTAAACAGAGCCGACGAGCAGTACTTC. Translation gives CASSLNRADEQYF.

This clone was seen once. This chain links TRBV6-5 with TRBJ1-6; 10 nucleotides match TRBD1. Germline loops: CDR1 MNHEY, CDR2 SVGAGI. This CDR3 comprises 14 residues. V lost 6 bases and J lost 7; bases outside the gene matches: 3. The CDR3 coding sequence is TGTGCCAGCAGGCGACAGGGGGCCAATTCACCCCTCCACTTT. The encoded protein is CASRRQGANSPLHF.

This clone was recorded once. This chain uses TRBV7-2 with TRBJ2-1; TRBD2 agrees at 11 bases. Germline trimming cut 5 bases from V and 4 bases from J; bases unmatched to any gene: 4. Germline lookup yields CDR1 SGHTA and CDR2 FQGNSA. CDR3 length equals 15 residues. The CDR3 protein is CASSKIAGGYNEQFF. In DNA, the CDR3 is TGTGCCAGCAGCAAAATAGCGGGGGGGTACAATGAGCAGTTCTTC.

The V gene is TRBV28, the J gene TRBJ2-7; tentatively, D is TRBD2 (5 bases). This CDR3 has 13 amino acids. Trimming cost V 5 bases and J 7 bases, with 15 bases left between them. Looked up from germline, CDR1 is MDHEN and CDR2 is SYDVKM. The CDR3 loop reads CASSEGLVGEQYF. DNA for the CDR3: TGTGCCAGCAGTGAGGGCCTTGTCGGGGAGCAGTACTTC.

The CDR3 DNA follows: TGTGCCAGCAGCTCTTTGGGGGGGCTGGGTCAGCCCCAGCATTTT. This sequence encodes CASSSLGGLGQPQHF. V usage is TRBV9 and J usage is TRBJ1-5, with a tentative D call TRBD1 (6 bases). V lost 4 bases to trimming and J lost 6 bases, with 17 bases between them. Germline assignment: CDR1 SGDLS and CDR2 YYNGEE. The length of the CDR3 is 15 residues.

This clone was counted only a few times. V is TRBV11-2 and J is TRBJ2-2, with D perhaps TRBD2 (6 bases). Per the germline V gene, CDR1 is SGHAT and CDR2 is FQNNGV. CDR3 length equals 11 residues. Trimming stripped 1 base from V and 14 bases from J, with 8 bases between. The CDR3 here is CASSLAGGLFF. The CDR3, as DNA: TGTGCCAGCAGCTTAGCCGGGGGACTGTTTTTT.

This chain joins TRBV6-6 and TRBJ2-5; D not resolved. Germline values: CDR1 MNHNY, CDR2 SVGAGI (reference sequence). CDR3 length: 12 residues. Trimming took 2 bases from V and 7 from J, leaving 8 bases between them. CDR3 in DNA: TGTGCCAGCAGTTACGACTTGCCGACCCAGTACTTC. Translation gives CASSYDLPTQYF.

This clone was detected a few times. The chain combines TRBV2 with TRBJ1-2, with D possibly TRBD1 on 5 matching bases. V gave up 6 bases and J gave up 7 bases, with 15 bases separating them. Germline lookup yields CDR1 SNHLY and CDR2 FYNNEI. CDR3 length: 13 amino acids. This chain's CDR3 is CASSVREEVGYTF. The CDR3 DNA is TGTGCCAGCAGCGTCAGGGAAGAGGTTGGCTACACCTTC. The entire variable domain, with the rest obtained from reference TRBV2 and TRBJ1-2, is as follows: EPEVTQTPSHQVTQMGQEVILRCVPISNHLYFYWYRQILGQKVEFLVSFYNNEISEKSEIFDDQFSVERPDGSNFTLKIRSTKLEDSAMYFCASSVREEVGYTFGSGTRLTVV.

This chain joins TRBV10-3 and TRBJ2-7; TRBD1 agrees at 9 bases. The junction had 9 bases not matched to a gene; V was cut back by 3 bases and J by 3 bases. This CDR3 has 16 amino acids. Germline values: CDR1 ENHRY, CDR2 SYGVKD. The CDR3 here is CAISERGGQGSYEQYF. For the CDR3, the DNA is TGTGCCATCAGTGAAAGGGGGGGACAGGGAAGCTACGAGCAGTACTTC.